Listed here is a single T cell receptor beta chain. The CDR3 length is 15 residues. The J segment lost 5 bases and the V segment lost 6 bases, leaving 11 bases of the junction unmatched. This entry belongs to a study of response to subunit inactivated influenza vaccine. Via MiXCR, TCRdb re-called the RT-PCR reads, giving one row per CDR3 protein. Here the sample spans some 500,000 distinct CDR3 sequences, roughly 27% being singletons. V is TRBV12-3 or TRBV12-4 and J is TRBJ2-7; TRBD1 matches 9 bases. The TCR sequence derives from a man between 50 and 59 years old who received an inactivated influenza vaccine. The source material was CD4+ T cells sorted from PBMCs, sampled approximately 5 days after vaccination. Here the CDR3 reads CASSLYRDRAHEQYF. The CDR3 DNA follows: TGTGCCAGCAGCCTCTACCGGGACAGGGCCCACGAGCAGTACTTC.